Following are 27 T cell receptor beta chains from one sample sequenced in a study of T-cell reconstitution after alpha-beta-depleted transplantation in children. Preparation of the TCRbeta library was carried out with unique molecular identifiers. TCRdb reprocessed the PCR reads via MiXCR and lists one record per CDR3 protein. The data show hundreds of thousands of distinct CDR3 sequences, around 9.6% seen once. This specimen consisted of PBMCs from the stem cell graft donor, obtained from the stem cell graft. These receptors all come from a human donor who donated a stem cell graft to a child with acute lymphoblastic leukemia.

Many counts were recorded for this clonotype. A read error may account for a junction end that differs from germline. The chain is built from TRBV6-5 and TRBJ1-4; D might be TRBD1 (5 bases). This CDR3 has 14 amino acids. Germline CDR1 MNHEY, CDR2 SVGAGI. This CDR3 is CASSYQIGAGPKVF. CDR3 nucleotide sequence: TGTGCCAGCAGTTACCAAATCGGGGCGGGACCGAAAGTTTTT.

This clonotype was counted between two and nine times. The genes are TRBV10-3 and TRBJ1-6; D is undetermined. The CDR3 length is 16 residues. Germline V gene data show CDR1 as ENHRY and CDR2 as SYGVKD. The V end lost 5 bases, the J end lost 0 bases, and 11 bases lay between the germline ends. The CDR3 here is CAISQDLSSYNSPLHF. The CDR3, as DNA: TGTGCCATCAGTCAAGACCTAAGCTCCTATAATTCACCCCTCCACTTT.

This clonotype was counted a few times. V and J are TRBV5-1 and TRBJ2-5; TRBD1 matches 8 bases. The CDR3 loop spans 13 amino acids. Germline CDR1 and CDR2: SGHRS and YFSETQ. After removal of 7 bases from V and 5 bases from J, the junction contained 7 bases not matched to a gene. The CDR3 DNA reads TGCGCCAGCGATCCAGGGGGCCGGGAGACCCAGTACTTC. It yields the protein CASDPGGRETQYF. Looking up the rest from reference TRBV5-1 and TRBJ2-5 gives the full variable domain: KAGVTQTPRYLIKTRGQQVTLSCSPISGHRSVSWYQQTPGQGLQFLFEYFSETQRNKGNFPGRFSGRQFSNSRSEMNVSTLELGDSALYLCASDPGGRETQYFGPGTRLLVL.

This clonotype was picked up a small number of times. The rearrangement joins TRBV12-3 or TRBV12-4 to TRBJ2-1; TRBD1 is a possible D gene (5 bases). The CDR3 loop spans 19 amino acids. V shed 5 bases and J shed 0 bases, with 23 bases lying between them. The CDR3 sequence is CASSPFTDTRYNSYNEQFF. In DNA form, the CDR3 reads TGTGCCAGCAGTCCCTTCACGGACACCCGATATAACTCCTACAATGAGCAGTTCTTC.

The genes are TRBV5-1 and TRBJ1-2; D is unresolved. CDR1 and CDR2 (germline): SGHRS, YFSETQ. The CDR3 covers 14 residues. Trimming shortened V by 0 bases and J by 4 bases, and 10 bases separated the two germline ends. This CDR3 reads CASSLADTSYGYTF. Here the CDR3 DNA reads TGCGCCAGCAGCTTGGCCGACACCAGCTATGGCTACACCTTC.

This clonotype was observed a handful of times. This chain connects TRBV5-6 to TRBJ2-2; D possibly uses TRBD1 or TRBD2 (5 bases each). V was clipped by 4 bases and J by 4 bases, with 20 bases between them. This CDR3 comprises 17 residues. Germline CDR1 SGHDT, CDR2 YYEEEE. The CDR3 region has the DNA TGTGCCAGCAGCCCCGGGCTGCAAAGGGACCCCACCGGGGAGCTGTTTTTT. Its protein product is CASSPGLQRDPTGELFF.

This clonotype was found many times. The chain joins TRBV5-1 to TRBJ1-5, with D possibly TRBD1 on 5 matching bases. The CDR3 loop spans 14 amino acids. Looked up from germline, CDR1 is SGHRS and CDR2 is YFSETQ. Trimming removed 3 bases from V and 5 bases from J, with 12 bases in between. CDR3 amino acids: CASSSGGLDQPQHF. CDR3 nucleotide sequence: TGCGCCAGCAGCTCGGGGGGTTTGGATCAGCCCCAGCATTTT.

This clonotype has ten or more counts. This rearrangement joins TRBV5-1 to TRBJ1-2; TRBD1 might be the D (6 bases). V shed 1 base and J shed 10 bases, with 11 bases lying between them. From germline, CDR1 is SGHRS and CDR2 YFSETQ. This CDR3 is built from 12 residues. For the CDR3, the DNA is TGCGCCAGCAGCTTGAAACAGGGTAACTACACCTTC. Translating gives CASSLKQGNYTF.

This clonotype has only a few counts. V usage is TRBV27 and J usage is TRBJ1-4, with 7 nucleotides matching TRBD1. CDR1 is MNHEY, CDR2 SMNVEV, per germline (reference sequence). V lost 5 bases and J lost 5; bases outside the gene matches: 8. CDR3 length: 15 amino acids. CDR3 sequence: CASSGRTGTNEKLFF. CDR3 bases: TGTGCCAGCAGTGGCCGGACAGGAACAAATGAAAAACTGTTTTTT.

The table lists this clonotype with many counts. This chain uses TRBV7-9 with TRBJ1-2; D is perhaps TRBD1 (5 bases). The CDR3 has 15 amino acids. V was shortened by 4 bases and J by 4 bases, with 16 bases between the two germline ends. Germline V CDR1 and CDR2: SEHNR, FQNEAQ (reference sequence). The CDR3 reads CASSSWVTGFYGYTF. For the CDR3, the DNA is TGTGCCAGCAGCTCTTGGGTAACAGGATTCTATGGCTACACCTTC.

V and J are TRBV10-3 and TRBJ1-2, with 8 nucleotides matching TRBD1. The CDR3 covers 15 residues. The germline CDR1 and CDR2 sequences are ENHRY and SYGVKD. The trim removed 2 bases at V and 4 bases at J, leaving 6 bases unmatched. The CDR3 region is CAISEGAGGAYGYTF. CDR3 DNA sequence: TGTGCCATCAGTGAGGGAGCAGGGGGCGCCTATGGCTACACCTTC.

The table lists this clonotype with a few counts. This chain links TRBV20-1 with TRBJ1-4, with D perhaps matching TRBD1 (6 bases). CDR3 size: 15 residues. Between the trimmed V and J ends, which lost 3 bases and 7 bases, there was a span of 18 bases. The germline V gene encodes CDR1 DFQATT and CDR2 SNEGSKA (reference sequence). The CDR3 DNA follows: TGCAGTGCTAGTCCCGGGGCGGACAGAGGTGAAAAACTGTTTTTT. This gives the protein CSASPGADRGEKLFF.

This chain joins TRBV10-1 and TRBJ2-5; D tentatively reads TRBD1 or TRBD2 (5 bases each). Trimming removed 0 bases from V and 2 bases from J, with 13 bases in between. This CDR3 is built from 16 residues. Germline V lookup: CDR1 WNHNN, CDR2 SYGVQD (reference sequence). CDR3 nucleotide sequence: TGCGCCAGCAGTGAGTCGAGGGTTCAGGGACAAGAGACCCAGTACTTC. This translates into CASSESRVQGQETQYF.

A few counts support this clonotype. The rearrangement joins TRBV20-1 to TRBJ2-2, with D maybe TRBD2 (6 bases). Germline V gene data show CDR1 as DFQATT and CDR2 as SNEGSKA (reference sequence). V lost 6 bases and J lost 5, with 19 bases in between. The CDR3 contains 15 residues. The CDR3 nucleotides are TGCAGTGCGCCGGGACTGGCCCTTAGGACCGGGGAGCTGTTTTTT. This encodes CSAPGLALRTGELFF.

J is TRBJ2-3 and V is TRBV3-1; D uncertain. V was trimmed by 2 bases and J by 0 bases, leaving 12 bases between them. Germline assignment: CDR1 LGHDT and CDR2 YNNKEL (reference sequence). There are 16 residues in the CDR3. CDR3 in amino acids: CASSQNQPASTDTQYF. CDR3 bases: TGTGCCAGCAGCCAAAATCAGCCCGCAAGCACAGATACGCAGTATTTT.

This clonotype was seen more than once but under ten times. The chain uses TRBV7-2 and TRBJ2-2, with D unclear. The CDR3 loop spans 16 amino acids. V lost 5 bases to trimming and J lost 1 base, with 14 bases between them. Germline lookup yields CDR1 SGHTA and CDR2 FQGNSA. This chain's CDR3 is CASSARADLNTGELFF. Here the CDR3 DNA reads TGTGCCAGCAGCGCACGGGCCGATCTGAACACCGGGGAGCTGTTTTTT. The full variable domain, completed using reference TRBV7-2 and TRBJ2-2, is GAGVSQSPSNKVTEKGKDVELRCDPISGHTALYWYRQSLGQGLEFLIYFQGNSAPDKSGLPSDRFSAERTGGSVSTLTIQRTQQEDSAVYLCASSARADLNTGELFFGEGSRLTVL.

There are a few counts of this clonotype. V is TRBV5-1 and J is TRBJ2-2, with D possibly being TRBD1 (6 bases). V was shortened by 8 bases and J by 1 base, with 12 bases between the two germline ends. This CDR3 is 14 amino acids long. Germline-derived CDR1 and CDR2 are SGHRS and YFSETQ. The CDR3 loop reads CASPGDGNTGELFF. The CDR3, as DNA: TGCGCCAGTCCAGGGGATGGGAACACCGGGGAGCTGTTTTTT.

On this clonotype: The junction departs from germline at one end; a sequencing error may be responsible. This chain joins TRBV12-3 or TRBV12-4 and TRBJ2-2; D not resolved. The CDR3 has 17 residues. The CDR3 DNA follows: TGTGCCAGCACCTTACCCATCGTCGTAGGGAACGCCGGGGAGCTGTTTTTT. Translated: CASTLPIVVGNAGELFF.

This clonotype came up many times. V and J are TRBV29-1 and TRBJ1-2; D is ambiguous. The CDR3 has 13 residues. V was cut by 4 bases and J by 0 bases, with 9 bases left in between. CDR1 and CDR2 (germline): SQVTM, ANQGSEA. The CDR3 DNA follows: TGCAGCGTTGTGGACGGGACTAACTATGGCTACACCTTC. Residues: CSVVDGTNYGYTF.

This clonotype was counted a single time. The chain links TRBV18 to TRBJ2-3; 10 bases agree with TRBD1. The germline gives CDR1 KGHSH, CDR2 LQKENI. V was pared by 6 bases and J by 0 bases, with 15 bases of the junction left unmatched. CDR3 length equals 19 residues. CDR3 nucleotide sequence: TGTGCCAGCTCCCGAACGGGACAGGGGACCCTAACTAGCACAGATACGCAGTATTTT. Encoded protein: CASSRTGQGTLTSTDTQYF.

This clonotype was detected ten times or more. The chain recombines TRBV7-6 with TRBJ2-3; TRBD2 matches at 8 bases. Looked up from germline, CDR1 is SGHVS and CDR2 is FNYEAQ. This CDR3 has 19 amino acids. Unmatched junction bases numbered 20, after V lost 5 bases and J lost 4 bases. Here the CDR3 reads CASSVKPSLAGPKPDTQYF. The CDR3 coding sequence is TGTGCCAGCAGCGTAAAACCGAGTCTAGCGGGCCCCAAACCAGATACGCAGTATTTT.

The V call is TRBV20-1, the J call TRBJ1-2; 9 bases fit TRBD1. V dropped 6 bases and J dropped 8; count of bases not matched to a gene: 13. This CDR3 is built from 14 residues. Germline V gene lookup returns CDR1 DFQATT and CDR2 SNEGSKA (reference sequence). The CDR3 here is CSARRGQGSWGYTF. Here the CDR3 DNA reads TGCAGTGCCCGGAGGGGACAGGGATCATGGGGCTACACCTTC.

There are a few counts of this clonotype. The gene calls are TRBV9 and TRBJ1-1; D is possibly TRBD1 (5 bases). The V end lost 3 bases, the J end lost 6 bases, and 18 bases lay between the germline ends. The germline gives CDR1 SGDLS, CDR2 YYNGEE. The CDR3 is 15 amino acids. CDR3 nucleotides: TGTGCCAGCAGCGCCGCCGGGGCAGGTCGGGCTGAAGCTTTCTTT. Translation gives CASSAAGAGRAEAFF.

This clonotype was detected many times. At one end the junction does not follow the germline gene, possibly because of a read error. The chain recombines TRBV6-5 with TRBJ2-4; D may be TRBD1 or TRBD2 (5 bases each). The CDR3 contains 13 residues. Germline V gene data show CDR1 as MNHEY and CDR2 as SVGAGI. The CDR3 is CASSYEWDAPQHF. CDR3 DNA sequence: TGTGCCAGCAGTTACGAATGGGACGCCCCCCAGCACTTC.

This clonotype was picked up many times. CDR3: CASRLQGGKTYEQYF. In nucleotides, the CDR3 is TGCGCCAGCAGACTTCAGGGGGGAAAGACCTACGAGCAGTACTTC. V gene TRBV4-1 combines with J gene TRBJ2-7; tentative D call: TRBD1 (7 bases). The CDR3 has 15 amino acids. Germline V gene lookup returns CDR1 MGHRA and CDR2 YSYEKL. Trimming took off 6 bases at V and 2 bases at J, with 17 bases between the two ends.

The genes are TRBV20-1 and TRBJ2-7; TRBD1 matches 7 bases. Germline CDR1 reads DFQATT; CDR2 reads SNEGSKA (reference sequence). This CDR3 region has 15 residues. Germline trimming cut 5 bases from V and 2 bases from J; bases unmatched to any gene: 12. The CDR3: CSAPRSGGETYEQYF. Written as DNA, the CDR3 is TGCAGTGCTCCAAGATCAGGGGGAGAAACCTACGAGCAGTACTTC.

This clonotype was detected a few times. This CDR3 reads CASTNGGTSDTQYF. CDR3 in DNA: TGTGCCAGCACCAACGGGGGGACGTCAGATACGCAGTATTTT. This chain uses TRBV7-2 with TRBJ2-3, with TRBD2 identical over 7 bases. The CDR3 sequence is 14 residues long. V lost 7 bases, J lost 4 bases, and 8 bases stayed unmatched. Per germline, CDR1 SGHTA and CDR2 FQGNSA.